This TCR beta chain was captured in a study of blood T cell repertoires in COVID-19. Study-level background: The analysed material was cDNA or gDNA that came from T cells, B-cell-depleted T cells, or PBMCs.

In the source study's methods: Reference gene primers were amplified, and this amplification served to estimate nucleated cell counts. Sequencing was performed with immunoSEQ multiplex PCR; in TCRdb, only in-frame clones are kept and a portion is missing. V and J calls and clone size are those listed in that table; D and trimming were worked out from the DNA. Of about 160,000 clones in the sample, about nine tenths were seen once. Germline-derived CDR1 and CDR2 are ENHRY and SYGVKD. With 5 bases removed from V and 1 base from J, the gap between germline ends came to 25 bases. This CDR3 is built from 19 residues. A case of COVID-19 had been met by exposed participants within 2 weeks before study entry.

This chain links TRBV10-3 with TRBJ2-3; D may be TRBD2 (7 bases). The receptor comes from a woman in her forties who had been exposed to COVID-19. The sequenced sample consisted of PBMCs or T cells enriched from blood (not recorded which). This CDR3 reads CAISYGGPVLVIRTDTQYF. DNA of the CDR3: TGTGCCATCAGTTACGGGGGGCCAGTCCTTGTCATTCGCACAGATACGCAGTATTTT.